This T cell receptor beta chain comes out of a study of monozygotic twins with inflammatory bowel disease. The study's findings and limits: Healthy co-twins showed greater TCRbeta diversity (inverse Simpson) than IBD patients.

The CDR3 covers 18 residues. Germline V CDR1 and CDR2: SGHAT, FQNNGV. Total RNA isolation used whole blood (no T cell sorting was performed). The RNA usage for each TCR library was approximately 3.5 ug of total RNA. Researchers used template switching to add UMIs featuring a 6-nucleotide sample barcode. TCRdb re-called the 5' RACE reads and shows each CDR3 protein once, DNA omitted. The data include 420,000 or so distinct CDR3 sequences; the top ten clones carry 2% to 3%. A word on this clonotype: Antigen specificity is unknown.

The sequence came from a human donor with ulcerative colitis or Crohn's disease, or a healthy co-twin of an affected twin (not recorded which). Specimen: blood. The rearrangement links TRBV11-2 to TRBJ1-6; TCRdb designates TRBD1, a call that cannot be tested without DNA. The CDR3 loop reads CASSHGWGQSVHNSPLHF.